This TCR beta chain is from a study of T-cell memory formation after mild COVID-19. Background on the study: The TCR clusters were mostly specific to one donor.

Of note for this clonotype: Its target is not known.

TCRdb recomputed calls from the 5' RACE reads with MiXCR, one row per CDR3 protein. Among about 84,000 distinct CDR3 sequences, around 13% were seen once, and the ten largest hold 31%. Study-level findings and limits: Among clones contracting day 15 to 85, CD4/CD8 was balanced, whereas later expanders leaned CD4+. Some SARS-CoV-2-responding clones were already detected in memory before infection.

The sequence came from an adult woman who had mild COVID-19 (a few samples of this study predate the infection). Cell type and time point are not known. The specimen sequenced was PBMCs or a T cell subset sorted from them (not recorded which).

The CDR3: CASSSSGRAYEQYF. The CDR3 nucleotides read TGTGCCAGCAGTTCCAGCGGGAGGGCTTACGAGCAGTACTTC. The rearrangement uses TRBV6-5 and TRBJ2-7; TRBD2 matches at 10 bases. The CDR3 length is 14 residues. Germline V gene data show CDR1 as MNHEY and CDR2 as SVGAGI. With 4 bases clipped from V and 4 bases from J, the junction kept 4 bases outside the gene matches.